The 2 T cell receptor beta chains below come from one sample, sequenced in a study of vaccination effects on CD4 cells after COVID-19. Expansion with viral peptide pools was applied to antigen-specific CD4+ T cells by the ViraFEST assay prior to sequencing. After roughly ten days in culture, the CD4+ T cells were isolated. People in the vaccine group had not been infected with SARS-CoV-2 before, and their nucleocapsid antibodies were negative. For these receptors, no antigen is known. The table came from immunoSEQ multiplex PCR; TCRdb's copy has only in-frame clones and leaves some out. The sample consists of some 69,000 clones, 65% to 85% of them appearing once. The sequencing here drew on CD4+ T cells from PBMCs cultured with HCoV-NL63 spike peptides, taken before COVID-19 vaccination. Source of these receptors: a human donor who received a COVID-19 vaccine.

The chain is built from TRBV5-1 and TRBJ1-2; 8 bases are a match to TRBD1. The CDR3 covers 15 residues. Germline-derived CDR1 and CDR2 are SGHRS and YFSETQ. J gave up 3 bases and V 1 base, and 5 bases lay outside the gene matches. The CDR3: CASSLRDRTYYGYTF. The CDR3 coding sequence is TGCGCCAGCAGCTTGAGGGACAGGACCTACTATGGCTACACCTTC.

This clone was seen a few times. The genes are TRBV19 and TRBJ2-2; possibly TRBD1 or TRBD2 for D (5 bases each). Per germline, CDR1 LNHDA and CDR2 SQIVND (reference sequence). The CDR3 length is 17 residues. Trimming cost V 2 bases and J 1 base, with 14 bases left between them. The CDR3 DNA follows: TGTGCCAGTAGTATAACAGCCGGGACCCGGAACACCGGGGAGCTGTTTTTT. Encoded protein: CASSITAGTRNTGELFF.